These 17 T cell receptor beta chains were sequenced from one sample in a study of spatial heterogeneity in lung cancer. Regarding time point: sample taken at primary tumor resection. Whole RNA, which was extracted from tumor, nontumor lung tissue or frozen PBMC, was sequenced without any cell sorting. TCRdb reanalysed the 5' RACE reads using MiXCR and keeps one entry per CDR3 protein. In the table there are about 90,000 distinct CDR3 sequences, roughly 10% of which are singletons. This material consisted of PBMCs, taken at surgery. The receptors come from a male donor with early-stage non-small cell lung cancer.

This clonotype was observed many times. The junction and the germline gene differ at one end; a read error may be behind it. The V gene is TRBV14, the J gene TRBJ2-1, with 7 nucleotides matching TRBD2. From germline, CDR1 is SGHDN and CDR2 FVKESK. The CDR3 covers 17 residues. The CDR3 DNA sequence: TGTGCCAGCAACCAAGGCGGGAGTGGAAAGTCCTACAATGAGCAGTTCTTC. The encoded protein is CASNQGGSGKSYNEQFF.

The chain joins TRBV5-1 to TRBJ2-7; possibly TRBD1 for D (5 bases). In germline, CDR1 is SGHRS, CDR2 YFSETQ. V was shortened by 2 bases and J by 2 bases, with 11 bases between the two germline ends. This CDR3 region has 14 residues. The CDR3, as DNA: TGCGCCAGCAGCTTCCAGGGATCAACCTACGAGCAGTACTTC. Its protein is CASSFQGSTYEQYF.

This clonotype occurred many times. The chain has TRBV29-1 and TRBJ2-1; D unresolved. Per the germline V gene, CDR1 is SQVTM and CDR2 is ANQGSEA. The CDR3 spans 14 residues. V lost 4 bases and J lost 7, with 17 bases in between. The CDR3: CSVGRTEQVNEQFF. DNA for the CDR3: TGCAGCGTTGGACGGACGGAACAAGTGAATGAGCAGTTCTTC.

This clonotype appeared a few times. The gene calls are TRBV28 and TRBJ2-7; no definite D call. Germline V CDR1 and CDR2: MDHEN, SYDVKM. This CDR3 is 14 amino acids long. V dropped 3 bases and J dropped 3 bases, with 12 bases sitting between them. As DNA, the CDR3 is TGTGCCAGCAGTTTCCCCGCGTCGCTCTACGAGCAGTACTTC. This codes for CASSFPASLYEQYF.

This clonotype was seen at least ten times. The chain is built from TRBV5-1 and TRBJ1-1; D possibly corresponds to TRBD1 (6 bases). Germline CDR1 reads SGHRS; CDR2 reads YFSETQ. There are 12 residues in the CDR3. V lost 0 bases, J lost 11 bases, and 11 bases lay in between. For the CDR3, the DNA is TGCGCCAGCAGCTTGGAAGGGCAGGGGGCTTTCTTT. This codes for CASSLEGQGAFF. The full variable domain, its missing parts supplied by reference TRBV5-1 and TRBJ1-1, is KAGVTQTPRYLIKTRGQQVTLSCSPISGHRSVSWYQQTPGQGLQFLFEYFSETQRNKGNFPGRFSGRQFSNSRSEMNVSTLELGDSALYLCASSLEGQGAFFGQGTRLTVV.

This clonotype was seen repeatedly, ten times or more. The chain is built from TRBV28 and TRBJ1-5; D call uncertain. CDR1 MDHEN and CDR2 SYDVKM come from the germline V gene. V gave up 4 bases and J gave up 3 bases, with 1 base separating them. CDR3 length: 11 residues. The DNA for the CDR3 is TGTGCCAGCAGTTACAATCAGCCCCAGCATTTT. Translation gives CASSYNQPQHF.

This clonotype appeared a few times. The gene calls are TRBV12-5 and TRBJ1-5; D is uncertain. V was shortened by 3 bases and J by 11 bases, with 11 bases between the two germline ends. Germline lookup yields CDR1 LGHNT and CDR2 FRNRAP. The CDR3 has 12 residues. The CDR3 region has the DNA TGTGCTAGTGGTTTCCCTCGAGGAGCCCAGCATTTT. This sequence encodes CASGFPRGAQHF.

J is TRBJ2-7 and V is TRBV7-9; 9 bases agree with TRBD1. J gave up 5 bases and V 2 bases, and 7 bases lay outside the gene matches. Per germline, CDR1 SEHNR and CDR2 FQNEAQ (reference sequence). This CDR3 is 15 amino acids long. In DNA form, the CDR3 reads TGTGCCAGCAGCTTATCCGCGACAGGGGGGGACGAGCAGTACTTC. It encodes CASSLSATGGDEQYF.

This clonotype was counted many times. The gene calls are TRBV27 and TRBJ2-3; 12 bases align to TRBD2. Trimming took 4 bases from V and 1 from J; bases not matched to a gene: 3. Germline V gene sequence: CDR1 MNHEY, CDR2 SMNVEV (reference sequence). This CDR3 has 16 amino acids. CDR3 sequence: CASSSRTSGGTDTQYF. The CDR3 nucleotides are TGTGCCAGCAGTTCGAGGACTAGCGGGGGCACAGATACGCAGTATTTT.

The DNA of the CDR3 is TGCAGTGCTAGAGATCTCCAGGGGTATAATCAGCCCCAGCATTTT. Translating it yields CSARDLQGYNQPQHF. The chain carries TRBV20-1 and TRBJ1-5; D is perhaps TRBD1 (6 bases). Germline CDR1 is DFQATT and CDR2 is SNEGSKA (reference sequence). V lost 0 bases and J 4 bases, leaving 13 bases between the germline ends. This CDR3 contains 15 residues.

This clonotype was seen more than once but under ten times. The J gene is TRBJ2-1, the V gene TRBV3-1, with 9 bases identical to TRBD2. The J segment lost 7 bases and the V segment lost 0 bases, leaving 4 bases of the junction unmatched. Germline V CDR1 and CDR2: LGHDT, YNNKEL (reference sequence). The CDR3 runs 15 residues. In DNA form, the CDR3 reads TGTGCCAGCAGCCAAGATCTTACTAGCGGGAATGAGCAGTTCTTC. Translating gives CASSQDLTSGNEQFF.

The chain joins TRBV12-3 or TRBV12-4 to TRBJ2-5; tentatively, D is TRBD1 or TRBD2 (5 bases each). The CDR3 has 13 residues. Trimming shortened V by 3 bases and J by 5 bases, and 10 bases separated the two germline ends. The CDR3 DNA sequence: TGTGCCAGCAGTTTTACGGGGCCGGAGACCCAGTACTTC. It translates to CASSFTGPETQYF.

Only one count was recorded for this clonotype. One end of the junction does not line up with germline, which may come from a read error. The chain combines TRBV20-1 with TRBJ2-3; TRBD2 agrees at 10 bases. Germline CDR1 reads DFQATT; CDR2 reads SNEGSKA (reference sequence). This CDR3 has 15 residues. This chain's CDR3 is CSAPGRTSGTDTPYF. CDR3 DNA: TGCAGTGCGCCGGGGCGGACTAGCGGTACAGATACGCCGTATTTT.

There are a few counts of this clonotype. The V gene is TRBV5-1, the J gene TRBJ2-3, with 9 bases aligning to TRBD2. V was clipped by 3 bases and J by 1 base; unmatched bases: 6. Germline CDR1 SGHRS, CDR2 YFSETQ. The CDR3 length is 16 residues. The CDR3 loop reads CASSSLAGGGTDTQYF. Written as DNA, the CDR3 is TGCGCCAGCAGCTCCCTTGCGGGGGGGGGCACAGATACGCAGTATTTT.

This CDR3 reads CASSMSRGSYNEQFF. CDR3 sequence (DNA): TGTGCCAGCAGCATGTCCCGCGGTTCCTACAATGAGCAGTTCTTC. The chain joins TRBV11-2 to TRBJ2-1; D uncertain. Germline loops: CDR1 SGHAT, CDR2 FQNNGV. The germline V and J ends were trimmed by 5 bases and 1 base, with 12 bases remaining between them. The CDR3 has 15 residues.

The V call is TRBV24-1, the J call TRBJ2-2; D is uncertain. Germline assignment: CDR1 KGHDR and CDR2 SFDVKD. The V gene lost 4 bases and the J gene lost 9 bases, with 14 bases spanning the gap. The CDR3 sequence is 14 residues long. The DNA for the CDR3 is TGTGCCACCAGTGACCCTGACGGCCGCCGGGAGCTGTTTTTT. Its protein product is CATSDPDGRRELFF.

This clonotype was seen a handful of times. This CDR3 reads CASSSLRTGGANTEAFF. The CDR3 nucleotides read TGTGCCAGCAGCTCTCTAAGGACAGGGGGCGCGAACACTGAAGCTTTCTTT. This sequence joins TRBV5-5 and TRBJ1-1; 11 nucleotides agree with TRBD1. Germline V gives CDR1 SGHKS, CDR2 YYEKEE (reference sequence). V shed 3 bases, J shed 1 base, and the junction held 8 bases outside the gene matches. The CDR3 length is 17 residues.